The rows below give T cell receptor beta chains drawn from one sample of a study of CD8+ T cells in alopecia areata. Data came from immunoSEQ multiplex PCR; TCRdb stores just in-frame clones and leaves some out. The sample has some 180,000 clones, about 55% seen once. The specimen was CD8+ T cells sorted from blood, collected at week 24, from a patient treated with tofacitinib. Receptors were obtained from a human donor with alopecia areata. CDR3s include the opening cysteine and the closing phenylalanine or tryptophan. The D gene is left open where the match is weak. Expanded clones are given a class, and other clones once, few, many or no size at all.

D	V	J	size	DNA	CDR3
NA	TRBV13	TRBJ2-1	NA	TGTGCCAGCAGCTTAGGTACGAACGATGAGCAGTTCTTC	CASSLGTNDEQFF
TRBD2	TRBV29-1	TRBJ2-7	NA	TGCAGCGCCTTCACGGGGGGGCACGAGCAGTACTTC	CSAFTGGHEQYF
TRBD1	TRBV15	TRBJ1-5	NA	TGTGCCACCAGCAGAGATGGGACAGGAGGTCAGCCCCAGCATTTT	CATSRDGTGGQPQHF
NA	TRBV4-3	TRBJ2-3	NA	TGCGCCAGCAGCCAAGAAGTAGACACTAGCACAGATACGCAGTATTTT	CASSQEVDTSTDTQYF
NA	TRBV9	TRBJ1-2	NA	TGTGCCAGCAGCCCCCCCGGACAGATCACGGGCTACACCTTC	CASSPPGQITGYTF
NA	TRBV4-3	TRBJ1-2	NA	TGCGCCAGCAGCCAACGCACCGGGGGTCTAGATCACGGCTACACCTTC	CASSQRTGGLDHGYTF
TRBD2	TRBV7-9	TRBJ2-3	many	TGTGCCAGCAGCTCCGCTAGCGGGGTTGTTCCGGATACGCAGTATTTT	CASSSASGVVPDTQYF
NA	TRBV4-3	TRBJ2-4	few	TGCGCCAGCAGCCAAGTTTCCGGGGCCAAGGGAAACATTCAGTACTTC	CASSQVSGAKGNIQYF
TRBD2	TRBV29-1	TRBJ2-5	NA	TGCAGCGTTGAAGAGGTTCTGCGAGCGGGGGGGAACCAAGAGACCCAGTACTTC	CSVEEVLRAGGNQETQYF
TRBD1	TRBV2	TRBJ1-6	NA	TGTGCCAGCAGTGATAGACAGGGGAATTCACCCCTCCACTTT	CASSDRQGNSPLHF
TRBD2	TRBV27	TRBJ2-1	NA	TGTGCCAGCAGTGCCCGGACTAGCGGGGGCCACAATGAGCAGTTCTTC	CASSARTSGGHNEQFF
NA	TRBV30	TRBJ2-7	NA	TGTGCCTGGAAAGGAGTCTTAGGGCCCGGCGGCGAGCAGTACTTC	CAWKGVLGPGGEQYF
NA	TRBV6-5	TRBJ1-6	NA	TGTGCCAGCAGTTCCATAACAGCCTATAATTCACCCCTCCACTTT	CASSSITAYNSPLHF
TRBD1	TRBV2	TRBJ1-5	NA	TGTGCCAGCACAGGGGGCTCTCAGCCCCAGCATTTT	CASTGGSQPQHF
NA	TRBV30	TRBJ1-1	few	TGTGCCTGGGTCGGAGCGATTGAAGCTTTCTTT	CAWVGAIEAFF
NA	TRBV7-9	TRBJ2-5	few	TGTGCCAGCAGCTCGTCGGGGACCCAAGAGACCCAGTACTTC	CASSSSGTQETQYF
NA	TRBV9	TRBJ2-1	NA	TGTGCCAGCAGCGTAGGAGGACAGTTCAATGAGCAGTTCTTC	CASSVGGQFNEQFF
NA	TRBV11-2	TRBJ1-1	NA	TGTGCCAGCAGCTTATGGGGGGCCACTGAAGCTTTCTTT	CASSLWGATEAFF
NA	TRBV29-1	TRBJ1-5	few	TGCAGCGTTGGTGACAGTATCAATCAGCCCCAGCATTTT	CSVGDSINQPQHF
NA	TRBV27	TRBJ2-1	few	TGTGCCAGCAGTCCAGGGGCCCCAAGGACCAATGAGCAGTTCTTC	CASSPGAPRTNEQFF
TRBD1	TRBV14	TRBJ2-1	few	TGTGCCAGCAGCGATACCGGGACAGGGGGCTTTAATGAGCAGTTCTTC	CASSDTGTGGFNEQFF
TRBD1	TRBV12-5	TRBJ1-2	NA	TGTGCTAGTGGTTTGGGTCGCGCAGGACAGGGGGCTTGGTATGGCTACACCTTC	CASGLGRAGQGAWYGYTF
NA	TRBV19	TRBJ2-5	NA	TGTGCCAGTAGTTTCGACAGCGAAGAGACCCAGTACTTC	CASSFDSEETQYF
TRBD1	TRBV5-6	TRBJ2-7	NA	TGTGCCAGCAGCCCGGGACAGAACTACGAGCAGTACTTC	CASSPGQNYEQYF
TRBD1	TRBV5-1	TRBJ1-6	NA	TGCGCCAGCAGCTTGGGACAGGGAAATTCACCCCTCCACTTT	CASSLGQGNSPLHF
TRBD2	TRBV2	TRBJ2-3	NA	TGTGCCAGCAGTGAAGCGCGCGGGGGGCCAGATACGCAGTATTTT	CASSEARGGPDTQYF
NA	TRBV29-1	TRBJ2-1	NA	TGCAGCGTTGAGTATTACAATGAGCAGTTCTTC	CSVEYYNEQFF
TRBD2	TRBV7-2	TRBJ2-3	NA	TGTGCCAGCAGCTTGACTAGCGGCGGTCGGGCGCAGTATTTT	CASSLTSGGRAQYF
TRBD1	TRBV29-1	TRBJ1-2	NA	TGCAGCGTTGAAGATAAGGACAGGTCTAGAGGCTACACCTTC	CSVEDKDRSRGYTF